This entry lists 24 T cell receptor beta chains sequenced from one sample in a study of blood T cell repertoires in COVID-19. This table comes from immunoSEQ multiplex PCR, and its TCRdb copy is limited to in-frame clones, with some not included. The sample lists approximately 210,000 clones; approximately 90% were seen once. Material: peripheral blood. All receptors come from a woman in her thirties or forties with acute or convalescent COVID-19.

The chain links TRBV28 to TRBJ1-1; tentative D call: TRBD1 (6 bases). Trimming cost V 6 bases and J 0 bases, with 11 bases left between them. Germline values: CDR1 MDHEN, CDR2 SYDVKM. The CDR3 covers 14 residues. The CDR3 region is CASRTTGLNTEAFF. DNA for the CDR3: TGTGCCAGCAGAACGACAGGCCTGAACACTGAAGCTTTCTTT. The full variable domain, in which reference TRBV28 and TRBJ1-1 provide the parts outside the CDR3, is DVKVTQSSRYLVKRTGEKVFLECVQDMDHENMFWYRQDPGLGLRLIYFSYDVKMKEKGDIPEGYSVSREKKERFSLILESASTNQTSMYLCASRTTGLNTEAFFGQGTRLTVV.

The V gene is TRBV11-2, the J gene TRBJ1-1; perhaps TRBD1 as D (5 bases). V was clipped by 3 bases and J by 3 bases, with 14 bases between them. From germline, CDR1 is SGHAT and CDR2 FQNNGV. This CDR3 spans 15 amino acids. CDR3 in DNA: TGTGCCAGCAGCTTCTCGAGTCGGGGGGACACTGAAGCTTTCTTT. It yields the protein CASSFSSRGDTEAFF. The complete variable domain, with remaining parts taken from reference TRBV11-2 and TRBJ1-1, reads EAGVAQSPRYKIIEKRQSVAFWCNPISGHATLYWYQQILGQGPKLLIQFQNNGVVDDSQLPKDRFSAERLKGVDSTLKIQPAKLEDSAVYLCASSFSSRGDTEAFFGQGTRLTVV.

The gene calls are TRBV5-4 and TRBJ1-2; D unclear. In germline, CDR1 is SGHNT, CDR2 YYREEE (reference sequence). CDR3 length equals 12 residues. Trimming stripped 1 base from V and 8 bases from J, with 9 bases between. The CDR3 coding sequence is TGTGCCAGCAGCTTGAATTCGGGAGGCTACACCTTC. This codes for CASSLNSGGYTF.

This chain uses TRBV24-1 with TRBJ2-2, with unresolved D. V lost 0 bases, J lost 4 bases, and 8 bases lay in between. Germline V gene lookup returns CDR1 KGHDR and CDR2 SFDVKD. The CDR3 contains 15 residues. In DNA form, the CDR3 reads TGTGCCACCAGTGATTTGGACATATTCACCGGGGAGCTGTTTTTT. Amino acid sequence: CATSDLDIFTGELFF.

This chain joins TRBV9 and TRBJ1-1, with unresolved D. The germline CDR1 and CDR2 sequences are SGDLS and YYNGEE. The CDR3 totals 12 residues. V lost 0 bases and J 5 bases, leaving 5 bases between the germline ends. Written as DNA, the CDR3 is TGTGCCAGCAGCGTAGATACAACTGAAGCTTTCTTT. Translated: CASSVDTTEAFF.

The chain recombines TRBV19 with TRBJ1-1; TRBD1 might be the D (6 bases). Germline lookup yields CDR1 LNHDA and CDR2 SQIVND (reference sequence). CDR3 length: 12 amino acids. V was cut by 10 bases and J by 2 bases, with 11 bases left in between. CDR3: CAILDRNTEAFF. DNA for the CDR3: TGTGCCATCTTGGACAGAAACACTGAAGCTTTCTTT.

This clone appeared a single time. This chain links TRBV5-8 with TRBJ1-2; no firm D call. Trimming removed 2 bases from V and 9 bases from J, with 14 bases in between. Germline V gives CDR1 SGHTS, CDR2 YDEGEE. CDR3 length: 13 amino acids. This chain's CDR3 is CASSLRASGSYTF. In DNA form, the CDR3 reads TGTGCCAGCAGCTTAAGGGCGTCCGGGAGCTACACCTTC.

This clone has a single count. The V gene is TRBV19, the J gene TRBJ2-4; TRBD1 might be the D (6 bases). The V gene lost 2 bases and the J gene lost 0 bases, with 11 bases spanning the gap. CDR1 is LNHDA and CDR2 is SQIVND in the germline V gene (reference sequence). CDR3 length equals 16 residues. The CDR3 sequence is CASSIWTELAKNIQYF. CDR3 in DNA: TGTGCCAGTAGTATATGGACAGAGCTAGCCAAAAACATTCAGTACTTC.

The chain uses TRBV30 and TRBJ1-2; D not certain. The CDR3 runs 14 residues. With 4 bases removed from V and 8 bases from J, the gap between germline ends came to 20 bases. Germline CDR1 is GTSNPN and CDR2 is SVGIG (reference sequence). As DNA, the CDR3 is TGTGCCTGGACCCCACAGTTGATCCTTGTCGGCTACACCTTC. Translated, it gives CAWTPQLILVGYTF.

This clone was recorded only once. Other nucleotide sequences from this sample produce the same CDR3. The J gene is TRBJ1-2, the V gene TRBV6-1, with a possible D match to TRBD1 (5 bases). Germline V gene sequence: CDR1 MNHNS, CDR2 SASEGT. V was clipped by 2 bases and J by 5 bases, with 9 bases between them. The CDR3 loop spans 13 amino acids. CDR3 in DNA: TGTGCCAGCAGTGAACAGGGATTTTATGGCTACACCTTC. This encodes CASSEQGFYGYTF.

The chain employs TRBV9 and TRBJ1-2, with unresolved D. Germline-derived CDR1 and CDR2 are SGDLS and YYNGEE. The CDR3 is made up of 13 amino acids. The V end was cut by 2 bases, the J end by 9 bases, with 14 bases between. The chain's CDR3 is CASSVGGKTSYTF. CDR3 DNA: TGTGCCAGCAGCGTGGGCGGTAAGACTAGCTACACCTTC. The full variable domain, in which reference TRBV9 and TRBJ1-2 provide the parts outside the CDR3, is DSGVTQTPKHLITATGQRVTLRCSPRSGDLSVYWYQQSLDQGLQFLIQYYNGEERAKGNILERFSAQQFPDLHSELNLSSLELGDSALYFCASSVGGKTSYTFGSGTRLTVV.

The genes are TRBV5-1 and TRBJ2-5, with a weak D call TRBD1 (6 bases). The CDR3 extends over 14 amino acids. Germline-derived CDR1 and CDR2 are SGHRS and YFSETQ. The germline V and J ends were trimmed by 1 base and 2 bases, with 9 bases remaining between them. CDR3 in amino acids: CASSLIGTQETQYF. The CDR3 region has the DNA TGCGCCAGCAGCTTGATTGGGACACAAGAGACCCAGTACTTC.

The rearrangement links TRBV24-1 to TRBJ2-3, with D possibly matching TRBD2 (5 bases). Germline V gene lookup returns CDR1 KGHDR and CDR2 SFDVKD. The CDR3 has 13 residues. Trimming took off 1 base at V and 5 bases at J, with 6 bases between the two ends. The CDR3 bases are TGTGCCACCAGTGATTTACGGGAAGATACGCAGTATTTT. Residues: CATSDLREDTQYF.

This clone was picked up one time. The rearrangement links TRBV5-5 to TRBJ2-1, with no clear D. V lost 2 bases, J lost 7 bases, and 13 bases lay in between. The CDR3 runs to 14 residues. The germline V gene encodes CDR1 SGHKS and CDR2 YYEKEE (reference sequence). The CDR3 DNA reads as TGTGCCAGCAGCTTTCATTGGGCGCCGAATGAGCAGTTCTTC. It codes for CASSFHWAPNEQFF.

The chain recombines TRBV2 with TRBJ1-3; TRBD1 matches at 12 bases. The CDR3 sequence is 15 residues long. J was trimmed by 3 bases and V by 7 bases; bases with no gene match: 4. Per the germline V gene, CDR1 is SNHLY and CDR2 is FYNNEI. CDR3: CASTGTGGIGNTIYF. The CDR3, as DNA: TGTGCCAGCACTGGGACAGGGGGCATTGGAAACACCATATATTTT.

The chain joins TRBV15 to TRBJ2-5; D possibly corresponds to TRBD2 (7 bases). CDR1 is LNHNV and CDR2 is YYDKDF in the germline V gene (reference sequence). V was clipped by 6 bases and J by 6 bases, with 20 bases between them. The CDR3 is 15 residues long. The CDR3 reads CATRGGALGFQTQYF. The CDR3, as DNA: TGTGCCACCAGAGGGGGGGCTCTGGGGTTTCAGACCCAGTACTTC.

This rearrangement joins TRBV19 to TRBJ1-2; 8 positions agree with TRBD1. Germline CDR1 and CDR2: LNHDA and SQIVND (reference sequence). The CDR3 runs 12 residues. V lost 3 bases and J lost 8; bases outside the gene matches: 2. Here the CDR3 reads CASSIDRGGYTF. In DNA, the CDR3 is TGTGCCAGTAGTATCGACAGGGGCGGCTACACCTTC.

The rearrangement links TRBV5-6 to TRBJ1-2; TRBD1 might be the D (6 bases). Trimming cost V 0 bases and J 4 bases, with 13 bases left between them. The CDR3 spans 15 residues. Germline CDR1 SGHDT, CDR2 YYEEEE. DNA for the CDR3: TGTGCCAGCAGCTTGGGGGTACAGGGTCCCTATGGCTACACCTTC. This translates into CASSLGVQGPYGYTF.

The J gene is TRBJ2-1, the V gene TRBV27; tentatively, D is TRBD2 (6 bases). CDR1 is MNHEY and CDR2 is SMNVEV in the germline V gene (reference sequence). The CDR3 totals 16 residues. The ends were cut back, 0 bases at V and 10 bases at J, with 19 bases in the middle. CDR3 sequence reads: CASSLSVTSVRSEQFF. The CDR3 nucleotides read TGTGCCAGCAGTTTATCAGTGACTAGTGTGAGGAGCGAGCAGTTCTTC.

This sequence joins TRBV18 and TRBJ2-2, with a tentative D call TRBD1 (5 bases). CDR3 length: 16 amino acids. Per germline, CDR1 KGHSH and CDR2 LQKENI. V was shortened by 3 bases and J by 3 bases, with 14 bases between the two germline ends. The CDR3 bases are TGTGCCAGCTCACCCACCAGGGAAGAACACACCGGGGAGCTGTTTTTT. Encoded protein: CASSPTREEHTGELFF.

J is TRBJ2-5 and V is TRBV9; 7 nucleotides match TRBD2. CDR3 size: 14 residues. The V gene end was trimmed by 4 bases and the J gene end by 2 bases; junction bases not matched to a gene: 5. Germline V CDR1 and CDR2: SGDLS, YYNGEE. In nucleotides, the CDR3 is TGTGCCAGCAGCCCATGGGGGGGGCAAGAGACCCAGTACTTC. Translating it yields CASSPWGGQETQYF.

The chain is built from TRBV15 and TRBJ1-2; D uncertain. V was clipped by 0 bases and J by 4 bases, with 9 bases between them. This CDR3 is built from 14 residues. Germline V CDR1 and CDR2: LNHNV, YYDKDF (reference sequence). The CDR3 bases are TGTGCCACCAGCAGAGATCAAGGAGCCTATGGCTACACCTTC. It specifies CATSRDQGAYGYTF.

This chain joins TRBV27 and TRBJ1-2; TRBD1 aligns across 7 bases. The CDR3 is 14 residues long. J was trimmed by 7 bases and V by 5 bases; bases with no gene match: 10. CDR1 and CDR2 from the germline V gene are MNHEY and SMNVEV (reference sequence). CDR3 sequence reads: CASSTTQGSSGYTF. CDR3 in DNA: TGTGCCAGCAGTACTACACAGGGGTCTTCTGGCTACACCTTC.

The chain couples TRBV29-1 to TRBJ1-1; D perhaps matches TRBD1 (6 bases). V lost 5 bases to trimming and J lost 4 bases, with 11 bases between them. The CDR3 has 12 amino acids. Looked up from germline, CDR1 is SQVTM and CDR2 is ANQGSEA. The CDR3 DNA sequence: TGCAGCGTTCAGGGGTTGGGCACTGAAGCTTTCTTT. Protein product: CSVQGLGTEAFF.